This TCR beta chain was identified during a study of Graves' ophthalmopathy and Graves' hyperthyroidism. Germline loops: CDR1 MDHEN, CDR2 SYDVKM. The CDR3 sequence is 16 residues long. V was pared by 5 bases and J by 7 bases, with 16 bases of the junction left unmatched. CDR3 regions of TCR beta were amplified from RNA transcripts. Amplification began with first-round RT-PCR using HTBI primers, then second-round multiplex PCR was performed. TCRdb re-analysed the multiplex PCR reads in MiXCR, keeping a single row per CDR3 protein. This sample has approximately 210,000 distinct CDR3 sequences, with 20% to 25% found just once. This clonotype was seen at least ten times.

The receptor comes from a woman aged 45 to 65 with Graves' ophthalmopathy. Source material: peripheral blood. V is TRBV28 and J is TRBJ1-2, with 7 bases fitting TRBD1. The CDR3 is CASSRPPGTDASGYTF. CDR3 coding DNA: TGTGCCAGCAGTCGACCCCCCGGGACAGACGCGTCTGGCTACACCTTC.